The next 5 T cell receptor beta chains were all read from a single sample in a study of blood T cell repertoires in COVID-19. Produced via immunoSEQ multiplex PCR; TCRdb's table is partial and in-frame only. The sample shows around 110,000 clones, 70% to 85% of them seen only once. Input material: peripheral blood. These TCRs come from a man aged 65 to 85 with active or convalescent COVID-19.

V and J are TRBV4-2 and TRBJ1-2, with D uncertain. The V and J ends lost 2 bases and 6 bases respectively, with 7 bases between them. The CDR3 contains 12 residues. Germline lookup yields CDR1 LGHNA and CDR2 YNFKEQ. CDR3 sequence reads: CASSQRSDGYTF. CDR3 nucleotides: TGTGCCAGCAGCCAAAGATCAGATGGCTACACCTTC.

The chain carries TRBV3-1 (or the pseudogene TRBV3-2) and TRBJ2-7; 7 bases fit TRBD1. The CDR3 length is 14 residues. The germline gives CDR1 LGHDT, CDR2 YNNKEL (reference sequence). V lost 3 bases and J lost 2; bases outside the gene matches: 4. In DNA form, the CDR3 reads TGTGCCAGCAGCCACAGAGGGGGCCCCTACGAGCAGTACTTC. Protein: CASSHRGGPYEQYF.

This sequence joins TRBV5-6 and TRBJ1-1, with 8 bases lining up with TRBD1. The CDR3 length is 14 residues. The germline gives CDR1 SGHDT, CDR2 YYEEEE. V lost 0 bases and J lost 4; bases outside the gene matches: 2. The CDR3 loop reads CASSLGQGTTEAFF. In DNA form, the CDR3 reads TGTGCCAGCAGCTTGGGACAGGGGACCACTGAAGCTTTCTTT.

The chain has TRBV7-8 and TRBJ1-2; D is unresolved. Trimming took 4 bases from V and 0 from J, leaving 9 bases between them. This CDR3 region has 14 residues. Germline CDR1 SGHVS, CDR2 FQNEAQ. The CDR3 DNA is TGTGCCAGCAGCTCGGAGACTGCTAACTATGGCTACACCTTC. Amino acids: CASSSETANYGYTF.

This chain links TRBV7-2 with TRBJ2-2, with TRBD1 matching over 9 bases. CDR3 size: 14 residues. Germline CDR1 SGHTA, CDR2 FQGNSA. V gave up 3 bases and J gave up 7 bases; unmatched junction bases: 3. This CDR3 reads CASSFGQGLGELFF. The CDR3 bases are TGTGCCAGCAGCTTTGGACAGGGGCTCGGGGAGCTGTTTTTT.